Listed below are T cell receptor beta chains from one sample, sequenced in a study of early T cells in non-severe SARS-CoV-2 infection. From the 5' RACE reads, TCRdb called clonotypes with MiXCR, one entry per CDR3 protein. This sample yields some 66,000 distinct CDR3 sequences, of which under 15% are seen a single time; 4.4% belongs to the top ten. Sequencing was performed on whole blood. Receptors originate from an adult who was a healthcare worker with PCR-confirmed SARS-CoV-2 infection or an uninfected control (not recorded which). CDR3s leave out the opening cysteine and the closing phenylalanine or tryptophan.

cdr3_aa	j_call	v_call
ASSFMAKNIQY	TRBJ2-4	TRBV6-6
ASSYSTTSYGYT	TRBJ1-2	TRBV6-6
ASKGDNQETQY	TRBJ2-5	TRBV6-5
ASSLVAATFQETQY	TRBJ2-5	TRBV7-4
ASSSNTGQELRLSYNSPLH	TRBJ1-6	TRBV28
AISADPGTGGVYGYT	TRBJ1-2	TRBV10-3
SVEMDPILLPTLLRY	TRBJ2-5	TRBV29-1
ASSLGQGPRTQY	TRBJ2-5	TRBV5-1
ATSRLGSAYNEQF	TRBJ2-1	TRBV10-2
ASSLSSGFTEAF	TRBJ1-1	TRBV7-9
ASSYSGGLYGYT	TRBJ1-2	TRBV6-5
ASSHRGSPAKNIQY	TRBJ2-4	TRBV14
ASRGGPAAKTYEQY	TRBJ2-7	TRBV6-6
ALGGGGQPQH	TRBJ1-5	TRBV7-9
ASSVAEGSTDTQY	TRBJ2-3	TRBV9
ASSSRTSGENQETQY	TRBJ2-5	TRBV25-1
ASSPPGVMYNEQF	TRBJ2-1	TRBV11-2
ASSVVPDLAGEQETQY	TRBJ2-5	TRBV9
ASSDAGRSGPAADTQY	TRBJ2-3	TRBV10-1
ASSTFPDGNTIY	TRBJ1-3	TRBV19
ASSENKLNTEAF	TRBJ1-1	TRBV10-1
SVVGQYFTEAF	TRBJ1-1	TRBV29-1
AWSLARATGELF	TRBJ2-2	TRBV30
ASSPPSTEETQY	TRBJ2-5	TRBV18
SAAGTGGYYGYT	TRBJ1-2	TRBV20-1
ASSSGTPGVTDTQY	TRBJ2-3	TRBV7-9
ASRYAAGRSNQPQH	TRBJ1-5	TRBV6-2/TRBV6-3
ASSRAGGGYEQY	TRBJ2-7	TRBV7-8
ASRPEGGTEAF	TRBJ1-1	TRBV12-3/TRBV12-4
ASSGWDNTISSGANVLT	TRBJ2-6	TRBV9
ASSFRGAYGYT	TRBJ1-2	TRBV7-9
ASSSGGGNQPQH	TRBJ1-5	TRBV5-1
SAFTVSYNEQF	TRBJ2-1	TRBV20-1
ASSLAGTESLY	TRBJ1-3	TRBV7-2
ASSFVGDYGYT	TRBJ1-2	TRBV12-3/TRBV12-4
ASRPGGEEKLF	TRBJ1-4	TRBV12-3/TRBV12-4
ASSLAGSPLH	TRBJ1-6	TRBV12-3/TRBV12-4
SVGEGSVDYGYT	TRBJ1-2	TRBV29-1
ASSDRNTIY	TRBJ1-3	TRBV9
ASSPDGGAYEQY	TRBJ2-7	TRBV3-1
ASSRIPASYNSPLH	TRBJ1-6	TRBV18
ASSPSPGSGNTIY	TRBJ1-3	TRBV6-6
SARDQWQVEAF	TRBJ1-1	TRBV20-1
ASSQPSGTSNNEQF	TRBJ2-1	TRBV4-1
ANSSWTSGTYEQY	TRBJ2-7	TRBV11-2